The present TCR beta chain was sequenced within a study of cytomegalovirus exposure and HLA in healthy donors. This clone showed up just a few times. The CDR3 sequence is 13 residues long. CDR1 and CDR2 (germline): LGHNA, YSLEER. Deletions cut 1 base from V and 0 bases from J, with 3 bases between. The repertoire was sequenced with immunoSEQ multiplex PCR; TCRdb's copy has only in-frame clones and lacks some. In the table there are some 130,000 clones, 82% of which are singletons. Sequencing used PBMCs. The chain uses TRBV4-3 and TRBJ1-1; D is uncertain. The clonotype was recovered from a man aged 25-45 years in good health and CMV-seropositive. CDR3 nucleotide sequence: TGCGCCAGCAGCCAAGCGGTGAACACTGAAGCTTTCTTT. Translating gives CASSQAVNTEAFF.